Following are 17 T cell receptor beta chains from one sample sequenced in a study of blood T cell repertoires in COVID-19. TCRdb's copy holds only in-frame clones and misses some; the assay was immunoSEQ multiplex PCR. The sample consists of a few hundred thousand clones, 70% to 85% of them appearing once. The sequencing input was PBMCs or T cells enriched from blood (not recorded which). These receptors all stem from a middle-aged man who had recovered from COVID-19.

CDR3 loop: CASSFPGTGRGELFF. The CDR3 DNA reads TGTGCCAGCAGTTTCCCCGGGACAGGGCGGGGGGAACTGTTTTTT. V usage is TRBV28 and J usage is TRBJ1-4, with 9 bases identical to TRBD1. This CDR3 is built from 15 residues. The ends lost 3 bases at V and 12 bases at J; junction bases unmatched: 11. Looked up from germline, CDR1 is MDHEN and CDR2 is SYDVKM.

This clone was observed once. This chain uses TRBV18 with TRBJ1-1; D is perhaps TRBD1 (5 bases). CDR3 size: 11 residues. The V gene lost 5 bases and the J gene lost 5 bases, with 6 bases spanning the gap. Germline assignment: CDR1 KGHSH and CDR2 LQKENI. CDR3 residues: CASSDRTEAFF. DNA for the CDR3: TGTGCCAGCTCAGACAGAACTGAAGCTTTCTTT.

The V call is TRBV10-3, the J call TRBJ1-1; the D gene is possibly TRBD1 (6 bases). The germline CDR1 and CDR2 sequences are ENHRY and SYGVKD. This CDR3 is built from 13 residues. The V and J ends lost 6 bases and 1 base respectively, with 9 bases between them. CDR3 sequence: CAISQGQNTEAFF. CDR3 nucleotides: TGTGCCATCAGCCAGGGACAGAACACTGAAGCTTTCTTT.

The rearrangement joins TRBV7-9 to TRBJ2-3, with 12 bases matching TRBD2. The germline CDR1 and CDR2 sequences are SEHNR and FQNEAQ (reference sequence). This CDR3 is built from 18 residues. The V segment lost 5 bases and the J segment 0 bases; nucleotides outside the gene matches: 9. The CDR3 nucleotides are TGTGCCAGCAGCCAAATTTGGACTAGCGGGATTAGCACAGATACGCAGTATTTT. Amino acids: CASSQIWTSGISTDTQYF.

This clone was counted a single time. This sequence joins TRBV19 and TRBJ1-5, with unresolved D. The V end was cut by 0 bases, the J end by 4 bases, with 22 bases between. Germline assignment: CDR1 LNHDA and CDR2 SQIVND (reference sequence). CDR3 size: 19 residues. The CDR3 is CASSIDDLRPTVTNQPQHF. The CDR3 DNA sequence: TGTGCCAGTAGTATAGATGACTTGAGGCCCACGGTGACGAATCAGCCCCAGCATTTT. Based on the CDR3 plus reference TRBV19 and TRBJ1-5, the full variable domain is DGGITQSPKYLFRKEGQNVTLSCEQNLNHDAMYWYRQDPGQGLRLIYYSQIVNDFQKGDIAEGYSVSREKKESFPLTVTSAQKNPTAFYLCASSIDDLRPTVTNQPQHFGDGTRLSIL.

This chain joins TRBV7-2 and TRBJ2-6; possible D gene TRBD1, 6 bases. The CDR3 has 17 amino acids. Trimming removed 5 bases at V and 0 bases at J, with 14 bases between. Germline V lookup: CDR1 SGHTA, CDR2 FQGNSA. CDR3 amino acids: CASSPGQSRSGANVLTF. The CDR3 nucleotides read TGTGCCAGCAGCCCCGGACAGTCCCGCTCTGGGGCCAACGTCCTGACTTTC.

The chain combines TRBV9 with TRBJ2-1, with 8 bases matching TRBD2. Trimming at V came to 3 bases and at J to 3 bases, leaving 8 bases not matched to a gene. CDR3 length: 16 amino acids. Germline V gene sequence: CDR1 SGDLS, CDR2 YYNGEE. Written as DNA, the CDR3 is TGTGCCAGCAGCGAATGGCCAGCGGGGGTCTACAATGAGCAGTTCTTC. This translates into CASSEWPAGVYNEQFF.

The chain carries TRBV7-5 and TRBJ2-3; TRBD2, the table's D call, was not compared with the DNA. TRBV7-5 is a pseudogene. The CDR3 has 16 amino acids. CDR3 in amino acids: CVRRMYPLGSTDTQYF. CDR3 DNA sequence: TGTGTCAGAAGAATGTACCCACTAGGGAGCACAGATACGCAGTATTTT.

The chain combines TRBV5-4 with TRBJ1-6; D might be TRBD1 (6 bases). V was shortened by 4 bases and J by 7 bases, with 15 bases between the two germline ends. This CDR3 is built from 15 residues. In germline, CDR1 is SGHNT, CDR2 YYREEE (reference sequence). The CDR3 bases are TGTGCCAGCAGCCCAAAAACAGGGATGAATTCACCCCTCCACTTT. Translating gives CASSPKTGMNSPLHF.

The chain couples TRBV4-2 to TRBJ2-1; D perhaps matches TRBD1 (5 bases). CDR3 length: 12 residues. Germline CDR1 and CDR2: LGHNA and YNFKEQ. V dropped 5 bases and J dropped 10 bases, with 12 bases sitting between them. The CDR3 region is CASSSGSPEQFF. The CDR3 DNA sequence: TGTGCCAGCAGCTCAGGGTCCCCCGAGCAGTTCTTC.

The J gene is TRBJ2-3, the V gene TRBV28, with TRBD2 as a possible D gene (5 bases). There are 15 residues in the CDR3. V was shortened by 4 bases and J by 4 bases, with 15 bases between the two germline ends. Germline V CDR1 and CDR2: MDHEN, SYDVKM. CDR3 nucleotides: TGTGCCAGCAGTTATAGGTGGGAGATAGCAGATACGCAGTATTTT. This gives the protein CASSYRWEIADTQYF.

The chain employs TRBV28 and TRBJ1-4, with a weak D call TRBD1 (6 bases). The CDR3 runs 15 residues. Germline CDR1 and CDR2: MDHEN and SYDVKM. Trimming stripped 5 bases from V and 0 bases from J, with 10 bases between. CDR3 bases: TGTGCCAGCAGTGGATCAGGGGCAACTAATGAAAAACTGTTTTTT. As protein: CASSGSGATNEKLFF.

J is TRBJ2-3 and V is TRBV7-6, with TRBD1 as a possible D gene (6 bases). The V gene lost 4 bases and the J gene lost 1 base, with 15 bases spanning the gap. Germline-derived CDR1 and CDR2 are SGHVS and FNYEAQ. The CDR3 loop spans 16 amino acids. CDR3 DNA: TGTGCCAGCAGCTCCTTTTGGGGACAAGGCACAGATACGCAGTATTTT. Its translation is CASSSFWGQGTDTQYF.

The chain joins TRBV28 to TRBJ1-5; 9 bases fit TRBD1. The V gene end was trimmed by 2 bases and the J gene end by 0 bases; junction bases not matched to a gene: 5. Germline loops: CDR1 MDHEN, CDR2 SYDVKM. The CDR3 is 17 residues long. CDR3 bases: TGTGCCAGCAGTTTACCGGGACAGGGCTTTAGCAATCAGCCCCAGCATTTT. It yields the protein CASSLPGQGFSNQPQHF.

This clone has just one count. The chain uses TRBV27 and TRBJ1-2; weak D call: TRBD1 (5 bases). There are 16 residues in the CDR3. The V gene's germline CDR1 is MNHEY and CDR2 SMNVEV (reference sequence). Between the trimmed V and J ends, which lost 5 bases and 5 bases, there was a span of 21 bases. CDR3 loop: CASSRLGLASGYGYTF. The CDR3 DNA follows: TGTGCCAGCAGTCGCTTGGGACTCGCGTCCGGGTATGGCTACACCTTC.

The chain combines TRBV5-5 with TRBJ2-2; the D gene is possibly TRBD1 (6 bases). Germline values: CDR1 SGHKS, CDR2 YYEKEE (reference sequence). This CDR3 is built from 14 residues. V was clipped by 6 bases and J by 4 bases, with 13 bases between them. The CDR3 DNA reads TGTGCCAGCATCTACGAGGGGGTCACCGGGGAGCTGTTTTTT. This codes for CASIYEGVTGELFF.

The genes are TRBV15 and TRBJ2-7, with TRBD1 identical over 9 bases. The junction had 10 bases not matched to a gene; V was cut back by 4 bases and J by 6 bases. Per the germline V gene, CDR1 is LNHNV and CDR2 is YYDKDF (reference sequence). The CDR3 covers 15 residues. CDR3 bases: TGTGCCACCAGCACCGACTGGACAGGGGACAGCGAGCAGTACTTC. Protein sequence: CATSTDWTGDSEQYF. Full variable domain (missing parts from reference TRBV15 and TRBJ2-7): DAMVIQNPRYQVTQFGKPVTLSCSQTLNHNVMYWYQQKSSQAPKLLFHYYDKDFNNEADTPDNFQSRRPNTSFCFLDIRSPGLGDTAMYLCATSTDWTGDSEQYFGPGTRLTVT.